The rows below give T cell receptor beta chains drawn from one sample of a study of T cells in Graves' hyperthyroidism and ophthalmopathy. TCRdb redid the calling of the multiplex PCR reads with MiXCR, one entry per CDR3 protein. The profile shows 300,000 to 450,000 distinct CDR3 sequences, approximately 15% of them singletons. The sequencing input was blood. Receptors were obtained from a woman aged 55-75 years with Graves' hyperthyroidism. CDR3s include the opening cysteine and the closing phenylalanine or tryptophan. D genes are given only for firm matches. Rows give clone size only sometimes, using once, few, many, or a class for an expanded clone.

TRBJ2-2,TRBD2,TRBV9,few,TGTGCCAGCAGCCGCGGGAGGAACACCGGGGAGCTGTTTTTT,CASSRGRNTGELFF
TRBJ2-5,.,TRBV28,many,TGTGCCAGCAGTACCCCAGCGCAAGAGACCCAGTACTTC,CASSTPAQETQYF
TRBJ2-7,TRBD2,TRBV28,.,TGTGCCAGCAGTCCCCTGGGACTAGCCGGCTCCTACGAGCAGTACTTC,CASSPLGLAGSYEQYF
TRBJ1-1,.,TRBV20-1,many,TGCAGTGCTAGGTGGAGATTTGAAGCTTTCTTT,CSARWRFEAFF
TRBJ2-7,.,TRBV9,few,TGTGCCAGCAGCGTAGTGGGGGGCGGGGGAGAGCAGTACTTC,CASSVVGGGGEQYF
TRBJ2-7,TRBD2,TRBV4-1,.,TGCGCCAGCAGCCAGGGACTAGCGGGAGTTCGTCGGGAGCAGTACTTC,CASSQGLAGVRREQYF
TRBJ2-3,.,TRBV24-1,many,TGTGCCACCAGTGACCGTAGCGGACTTAGCACAGATACGCAGTATTTT,CATSDRSGLSTDTQYF
TRBJ2-3,TRBD1,TRBV20-1,many,TGCAGTGCACGGACAGGGGGGAATACAGATACGCAGTATTTT,CSARTGGNTDTQYF
TRBJ2-1,.,TRBV27,many,TGTGCCAGCAGTCTAGGGGGATCCTACAATGAGCAGTTCTTC,CASSLGGSYNEQFF
TRBJ2-2,.,TRBV6-2/TRBV6-3,few,TGTGCCAGCAGTTACTTCGTCACCGGGGAGCTGTTTTTT,CASSYFVTGELFF
TRBJ2-3,TRBD2,TRBV5-4,.,TGTGCCAGCAGCTCCGGGGGGGGGGATACGCAGTATTTT,CASSSGGGDTQYF
TRBJ2-1,.,TRBV10-3,many,TGTGCCATCTCCAAAGGGGGGAATGAGCAGTTCTTC,CAISKGGNEQFF
TRBJ2-3,.,TRBV5-1,.,TGCGCCAGCAGCTTCGCGGGAAGCACAGATACGCAGTATTTT,CASSFAGSTDTQYF
TRBJ2-6,TRBD1,TRBV28,many,TGTGCCAGCAGTTACAGGGGGTTTGGGGCCAACGTCCTGACTTTC,CASSYRGFGANVLTF
TRBJ2-7,TRBD2,TRBV27,many,TGTGCCAGCAGTTTATCGGGGGGGATTGGCTACGAGCAGTACTTC,CASSLSGGIGYEQYF
TRBJ1-3,.,TRBV11-3,many,TGTGCCAGCACCCCACGGTCCACCGGGGGCGTTTCTGGAAACACCATATATTTT,CASTPRSTGGVSGNTIYF
TRBJ2-1,.,TRBV5-1,many,TGCGCCAGCAGCGCGGGACTTAGATACAATGAGCAGTTCTTC,CASSAGLRYNEQFF
TRBJ2-5,.,TRBV11-3,once,TGTACCAGCAGCCAACGGCAGGGCGAGGAGACCCAGTACTTC,CTSSQRQGEETQYF
TRBJ2-5,.,TRBV5-1,few,TGCGCCAGCAGCTCCGGACAGATCGAAGAGACCCAGTACTTC,CASSSGQIEETQYF
TRBJ2-4,.,TRBV29-1,.,TGCAGCGTTGAGGGGAACATTCAGTACTTC,CSVEGNIQYF
TRBJ2-2,TRBD2,TRBV5-1,many,TGCGCCAGCAGCTGGGGACTAGCGGGAGTTGACGGGGAGCTGTTTTTT,CASSWGLAGVDGELFF
TRBJ2-5,.,TRBV12-3/TRBV12-4,.,TGTGCCAGCAGTTTTAGCCCGGGGGAGACCCAGTACTTC,CASSFSPGETQYF
TRBJ2-7,TRBD2,TRBV12-3/TRBV12-4,many,TGTGCCAGCAGTCCCCGGACTAGCGGGAGCGACGAGCAGTACTTC,CASSPRTSGSDEQYF
TRBJ2-7,.,TRBV24-1,many,TGTGCCACCAGTGATTTGGGGGAAGAGCAGTACTTC,CATSDLGEEQYF
TRBJ1-4,.,TRBV5-1,.,TGCGCCAGCAGCTCACAGGGAGTGGAGGGTGAAAAACTGTTTTTT,CASSSQGVEGEKLFF